Below, 28 T cell receptor beta chains from the same sample are listed, as sequenced in a study of neurological immune-mediated disorders. TCRdb reprocessed the 5' RACE reads with MiXCR, giving one entry per CDR3 protein. In the table there are roughly 45,000 distinct CDR3 sequences, approximately 12% of which are singletons. Noted time point: longitudinal time-point 3. The sequenced sample consisted of PBMCs. Receptors originate from a man aged 30-40 years in good health.

This clonotype was counted many times. The V gene is TRBV28, the J gene TRBJ2-6; no clear D. The germline V and J ends were trimmed by 5 bases and 0 bases, with 8 bases remaining between them. Germline-derived CDR1 and CDR2 are MDHEN and SYDVKM. The CDR3 has 15 residues. CDR3 in DNA: TGTGCCAGCAGTCCCGATAGCTCTGGGGCCAACGTCCTGACTTTC. This sequence encodes CASSPDSSGANVLTF.

This clonotype was observed many times. J is TRBJ2-7 and V is TRBV4-2; tentative D call: TRBD2 (6 bases). The CDR3 sequence is 15 residues long. Trimming left V 1 base short and J 1 base short, with 11 bases between. CDR1 is LGHNA, CDR2 YNFKEQ, per germline. Here the CDR3 reads CASSQAEGNSYEQYF. The CDR3 DNA is TGTGCCAGCAGCCAAGCGGAGGGTAATTCCTACGAGCAGTACTTC.

This clonotype was detected many times. The chain links TRBV20-1 to TRBJ1-4; no clear D. Germline CDR1 reads DFQATT; CDR2 reads SNEGSKA (reference sequence). Trimming pared 4 bases from V and 0 bases from J, leaving 9 bases between. This CDR3 is built from 14 residues. The CDR3 DNA is TGCAGTGCTAAAGGGAGTGCAACTAATGAAAAACTGTTTTTT. It specifies CSAKGSATNEKLFF.

Many counts were recorded for this clonotype. V gene TRBV5-5 combines with J gene TRBJ1-2; D is perhaps TRBD1 (6 bases). Germline V CDR1 and CDR2: SGHKS, YYEKEE (reference sequence). V lost 0 bases and J 8 bases, leaving 14 bases between the germline ends. The CDR3 has 14 residues. CDR3 residues: CASSLVGTTEGYTF. The CDR3 region has the DNA TGTGCCAGCAGCTTGGTGGGGACAACGGAGGGCTACACCTTC.

At least ten counts were recorded for this clonotype. This rearrangement joins TRBV2 to TRBJ2-1; 7 nucleotides align to TRBD2. Germline V gene lookup returns CDR1 SNHLY and CDR2 FYNNEI. With 1 base clipped from V and 12 bases from J, the junction kept 9 bases outside the gene matches. This CDR3 is built from 14 residues. CDR3 amino acids: CASSEVGTKVGQFF. The CDR3 DNA follows: TGTGCCAGCAGTGAAGTGGGGACTAAGGTCGGGCAGTTCTTC.

This clonotype was recorded many times. V and J are TRBV20-1 and TRBJ2-1; 8 bases fit TRBD2. The CDR3 covers 14 residues. V lost 4 bases and J lost 3; bases outside the gene matches: 5. CDR1 is DFQATT and CDR2 is SNEGSKA in the germline V gene (reference sequence). The CDR3 nucleotides are TGCAGTGCTACTACTAGCGGAATCTACAATGAGCAGTTCTTC. Amino acid sequence: CSATTSGIYNEQFF.

The chain carries TRBV15 and TRBJ2-3; 10 nucleotides line up with TRBD2. The CDR3 totals 18 residues. The V segment lost 0 bases and the J segment 5 bases; nucleotides outside the gene matches: 11. The V gene's germline CDR1 is LNHNV and CDR2 YYDKDF (reference sequence). The CDR3 is CATSRDRRLAGVLDTQYF. CDR3 DNA: TGTGCCACCAGCAGAGACCGGCGGCTAGCGGGAGTTCTAGATACGCAGTATTTT.

In this sample, this clonotype turned up once. J is TRBJ1-1 and V is TRBV19; no clear D gene. The CDR3 consists of 13 residues. Trimming stripped 5 bases from V and 0 bases from J, with 7 bases between. Per the germline V gene, CDR1 is LNHDA and CDR2 is SQIVND (reference sequence). CDR3 coding DNA: TGTGCCAGTAGTCTAAACATGAACACTGAAGCTTTCTTT. Encoded protein: CASSLNMNTEAFF.

V usage is TRBV5-6 and J usage is TRBJ1-4; D not certain. Per germline, CDR1 SGHDT and CDR2 YYEEEE. Between the trimmed V and J ends, which lost 3 bases and 3 bases, there was a span of 12 bases. The CDR3 is 15 residues long. Here the CDR3 reads CASSWGVAANEKLFF. CDR3 DNA sequence: TGTGCCAGCAGCTGGGGTGTCGCCGCTAATGAAAAACTGTTTTTT.

There are many counts of this clonotype. The genes are TRBV7-9 and TRBJ2-1, with 11 positions matching TRBD2. Germline CDR1 and CDR2: SEHNR and FQNEAQ (reference sequence). Trimming at V came to 3 bases and at J to 3 bases, leaving 13 bases not matched to a gene. The CDR3 is 19 residues long. The CDR3 nucleotides read TGTGCCAGCAGCTTGCTGGGAAGGACTAGCGGGCCCAACTACAATGAGCAGTTCTTC. This translates into CASSLLGRTSGPNYNEQFF.

This clonotype was counted at least ten times. The chain is built from TRBV20-1 and TRBJ2-7; D assignment may be TRBD1 or TRBD2 (6 bases each). V was clipped by 3 bases and J by 5 bases, with 20 bases between them. The CDR3 totals 15 residues. Germline CDR1 is DFQATT and CDR2 is SNEGSKA (reference sequence). The CDR3 DNA reads TGCAGTGCTAGGTCTGAATGGTGGGGGGCGAACGAGCAGTACTTC. Translating gives CSARSEWWGANEQYF.

Many counts were recorded for this clonotype. This chain uses TRBV12-3 or TRBV12-4 with TRBJ2-1, with 9 bases matching TRBD2. J was trimmed by 1 base and V by 6 bases; bases with no gene match: 4. The CDR3 is 15 amino acids. CDR3 sequence: CASSPSGISYNEQFF. CDR3 nucleotide sequence: TGTGCCAGCAGCCCTAGCGGGATATCCTACAATGAGCAGTTCTTC.

The J gene is TRBJ1-6, the V gene TRBV7-3; D is undetermined. Germline V gene lookup returns CDR1 SGHTA and CDR2 FQGTGA. The CDR3 runs 13 residues. Trimming removed 2 bases from V and 9 bases from J, with 8 bases in between. This CDR3 is CASSLDRVSPLHF. The CDR3 coding sequence is TGTGCCAGCAGCTTAGATCGAGTTTCACCCCTCCACTTT.

There are many counts of this clonotype. V gene TRBV29-1 combines with J gene TRBJ2-3; D could derive from TRBD1 or TRBD2 (5 bases each). V was pared by 6 bases and J by 0 bases, with 16 bases between. CDR1 and CDR2 from the germline V gene are SQVTM and ANQGSEA. This CDR3 contains 15 residues. CDR3 loop: CSVQRTGASTDTQYF. The CDR3 DNA is TGCAGCGTCCAACGGACTGGGGCTAGCACAGATACGCAGTATTTT.

The rearrangement links TRBV25-1 to TRBJ2-7, with TRBD2 as a possible D gene (5 bases). CDR3 size: 14 residues. Germline CDR1 MGHDK, CDR2 SYGVNS. The V gene lost 3 bases and the J gene lost 6 bases, with 15 bases spanning the gap. This CDR3 is CASSDLEGFSEQYF. CDR3 DNA sequence: TGTGCCAGCAGTGATTTAGAGGGTTTCTCCGAGCAGTACTTC.

This clonotype was seen at least ten times. The rearrangement uses TRBV15 and TRBJ2-7; 11 bases match TRBD2. The J segment lost 6 bases and the V segment lost 1 base, leaving 8 bases of the junction unmatched. This CDR3 spans 16 amino acids. Germline V gene data show CDR1 as LNHNV and CDR2 as YYDKDF (reference sequence). The DNA for the CDR3 is TGTGCCACCAGCAGAGTGCTAGCGGGAGGAGGGAGCGAGCAGTACTTC. It encodes CATSRVLAGGGSEQYF.

This clonotype was seen repeatedly, ten times or more. The rearrangement uses TRBV12-3 or TRBV12-4 and TRBJ2-7; 9 nucleotides agree with TRBD1. The CDR3 totals 15 residues. The ends lost 5 bases at V and 1 base at J; junction bases unmatched: 6. The CDR3 DNA follows: TGTGCCAGCAGTAGGACAGGGGTTGGTTCCTACGAGCAGTACTTC. Its protein is CASSRTGVGSYEQYF.

This clonotype turned up a few times. The CDR3 sequence is CASSSKRRPIQETQYF. The DNA for the CDR3 is TGTGCCAGCAGCAGTAAACGGCGGCCGATCCAAGAGACCCAGTACTTC. The chain links TRBV21-1 to TRBJ2-5. TRBV21-1 is a pseudogene locus. This CDR3 has 16 amino acids.

This clonotype appeared many times. The chain employs TRBV10-1 and TRBJ2-2; 7 bases agree with TRBD1. V was pared by 8 bases and J by 6 bases, with 3 bases of the junction left unmatched. Per the germline V gene, CDR1 is WNHNN and CDR2 is SYGVQD (reference sequence). CDR3 length equals 12 residues. CDR3 region: CASAQGAGELFF. The CDR3 DNA follows: TGCGCCAGCGCCCAGGGGGCCGGGGAGCTGTTTTTT.

In this sample, this clonotype turned up many times. The CDR3 protein is CASSLENVYSYEQYF. The CDR3 region has the DNA TGTGCCAGCAGCTTAGAGAACGTTTACTCCTACGAGCAGTACTTC. The chain combines TRBV11-2 with TRBJ2-7; D is ambiguous. The V gene's germline CDR1 is SGHAT and CDR2 FQNNGV. V dropped 0 bases and J dropped 0 bases, with 9 bases sitting between them. The CDR3 is 15 amino acids.

This clonotype was counted ten times or more. The genes are TRBV5-1 and TRBJ2-6, with D uncertain. With 8 bases removed from V and 7 bases from J, the gap between germline ends came to 7 bases. The CDR3 length is 11 residues. CDR1 and CDR2 from the germline V gene are SGHRS and YFSETQ. The chain's CDR3 is CASLGANVLTF. CDR3 coding DNA: TGCGCCAGTTTAGGTGCCAACGTCCTGACTTTC.

Many counts were recorded for this clonotype. This chain connects TRBV5-1 to TRBJ2-1, with D hard to call. The CDR3 is made up of 15 amino acids. CDR1 and CDR2 (germline): SGHRS, YFSETQ. The germline V and J ends were trimmed by 2 bases and 7 bases, with 16 bases remaining between them. The CDR3 loop is CASSFTAGPPNEQFF. CDR3 DNA sequence: TGCGCCAGCAGCTTCACGGCAGGCCCCCCTAATGAGCAGTTCTTC.

This clonotype was seen ten or more times. The chain employs TRBV5-1 and TRBJ1-1; TRBD1 is a possible D gene (5 bases). The germline gives CDR1 SGHRS, CDR2 YFSETQ. The CDR3 covers 14 residues. V was clipped by 2 bases and J by 4 bases, with 12 bases between them. The CDR3 sequence: CASSFREGGTEAFF. The CDR3 region has the DNA TGCGCCAGCAGCTTCAGGGAAGGCGGCACTGAAGCTTTCTTT.

This clonotype has ten or more counts. The V and J genes are TRBV4-1 and TRBJ2-7; D perhaps matches TRBD1 (6 bases). The CDR3 has 14 amino acids. The germline gives CDR1 MGHRA, CDR2 YSYEKL. V gave up 4 bases and J gave up 2 bases, with 12 bases separating them. CDR3 amino acids: CASSPGASTYEQYF. The CDR3 DNA follows: TGCGCCAGCAGCCCAGGGGCCTCCACCTACGAGCAGTACTTC.

The rearrangement links TRBV11-2 to TRBJ2-7; 14 nucleotides align to TRBD2. V lost 5 bases, J lost 2 bases, and 2 bases stayed unmatched. This CDR3 is built from 15 residues. CDR1 is SGHAT and CDR2 is FQNNGV in the germline V gene. CDR3 DNA sequence: TGTGCCAGCAGCCCGACTAGCGGGAGGGCCTACGAGCAGTACTTC. This translates into CASSPTSGRAYEQYF.

This clonotype was counted many times. The chain combines TRBV20-1 with TRBJ2-3; D is unresolved. The ends were cut back, 5 bases at V and 6 bases at J, with 12 bases in the middle. Germline values: CDR1 DFQATT, CDR2 SNEGSKA (reference sequence). The CDR3 runs to 12 residues. CDR3 sequence reads: CSAPTARDTQYF. Here the CDR3 DNA reads TGCAGTGCTCCGACGGCCCGTGATACGCAGTATTTT.

This clonotype has a count of ten or more. This chain links TRBV24-1 with TRBJ2-5; D possibly corresponds to TRBD1 (6 bases). Germline CDR1 reads KGHDR; CDR2 reads SFDVKD. The CDR3 extends over 15 amino acids. V lost 0 bases, J lost 4 bases, and 11 bases lay in between. The CDR3 DNA reads as TGTGCCACCAGTGATTTGGCCCTAGGGGGAGAGACCCAGTACTTC. The encoded protein is CATSDLALGGETQYF.

This clonotype was found a few times. The chain is built from TRBV20-1 and TRBJ1-2; D is possibly TRBD1 (5 bases). Trimming took off 1 base at V and 2 bases at J, with 11 bases between the two ends. This CDR3 region has 14 residues. The germline gives CDR1 DFQATT, CDR2 SNEGSKA (reference sequence). CDR3 residues: CSARGRGRNYGYTF. In DNA form, the CDR3 reads TGCAGTGCTAGAGGCCGGGGCAGAAACTATGGCTACACCTTC.